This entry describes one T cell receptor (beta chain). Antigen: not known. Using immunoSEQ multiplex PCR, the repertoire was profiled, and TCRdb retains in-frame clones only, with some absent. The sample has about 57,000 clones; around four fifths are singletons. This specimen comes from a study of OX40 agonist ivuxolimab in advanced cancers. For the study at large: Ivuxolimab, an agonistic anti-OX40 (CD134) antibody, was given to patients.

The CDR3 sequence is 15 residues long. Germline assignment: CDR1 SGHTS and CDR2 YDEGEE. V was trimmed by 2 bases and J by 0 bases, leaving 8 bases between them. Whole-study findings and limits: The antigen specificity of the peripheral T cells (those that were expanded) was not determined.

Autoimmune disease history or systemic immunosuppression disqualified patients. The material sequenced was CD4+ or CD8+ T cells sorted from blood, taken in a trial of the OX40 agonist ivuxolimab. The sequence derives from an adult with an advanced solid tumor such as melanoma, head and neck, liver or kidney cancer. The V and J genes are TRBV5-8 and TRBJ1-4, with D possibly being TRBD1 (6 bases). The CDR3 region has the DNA TGTGCCAGCAGCTTCAGGGGTGCAACTAATGAAAAACTGTTTTTT. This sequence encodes CASSFRGATNEKLFF.